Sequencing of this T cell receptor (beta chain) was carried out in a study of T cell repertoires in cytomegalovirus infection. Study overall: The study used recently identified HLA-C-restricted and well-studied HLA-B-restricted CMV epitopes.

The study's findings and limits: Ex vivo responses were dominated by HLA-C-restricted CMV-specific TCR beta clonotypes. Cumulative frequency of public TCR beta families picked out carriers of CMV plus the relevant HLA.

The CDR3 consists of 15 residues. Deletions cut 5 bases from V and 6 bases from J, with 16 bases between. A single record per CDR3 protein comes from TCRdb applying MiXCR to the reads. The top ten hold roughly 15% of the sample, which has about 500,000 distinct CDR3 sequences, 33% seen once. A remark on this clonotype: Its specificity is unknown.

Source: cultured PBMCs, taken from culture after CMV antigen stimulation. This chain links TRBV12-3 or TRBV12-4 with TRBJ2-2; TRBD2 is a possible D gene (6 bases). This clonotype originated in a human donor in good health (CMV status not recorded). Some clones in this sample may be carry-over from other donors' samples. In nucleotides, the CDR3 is TGTGCCAGCAGTCCCGCCAGAGGGGACTCCGGGGAGCTGTTTTTT. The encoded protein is CASSPARGDSGELFF.